A single sample is the source of the 14 T cell receptor beta chains below, sequenced in a study of T-cell reconstitution after alpha-beta-depleted transplantation in children. Unique molecular identifiers were incorporated during preparation of the TCRbeta library. One entry per CDR3 protein results from TCRdb running MiXCR on the PCR reads. The sample has around 370,000 distinct CDR3 sequences; under 20% are singletons. This material consisted of PBMCs, mostly from graft donor cells, taken 360 days after TCRalphabeta/CD19-depleted stem cell transplant. The receptors originated from a male patient aged 2 to 10 who had a stem cell transplant for acute lymphoblastic leukemia, so the T cells may come from the graft donor.

This clonotype was picked up a small number of times. The V call is TRBV18, the J call TRBJ1-6; weak D call: TRBD1 (5 bases). V lost 1 base, J lost 7 bases, and 14 bases lay in between. The germline gives CDR1 KGHSH, CDR2 LQKENI. The CDR3 sequence is 16 residues long. Written as DNA, the CDR3 is TGTGCCAGCTCACCACGGGCAGGGAGAGAAAATTCACCCCTCCACTTT. Translated, it gives CASSPRAGRENSPLHF.

This clonotype was recorded a few times. V and J are TRBV4-3 and TRBJ1-1; no firm D call. V was trimmed by 5 bases and J by 1 base, leaving 11 bases between them. The CDR3 loop spans 14 amino acids. Germline values: CDR1 LGHNA, CDR2 YSLEER. DNA for the CDR3: TGCGCCAGCAGCTTATATCGGAGGAACACTGAAGCTTTCTTT. This sequence encodes CASSLYRRNTEAFF.

The rearrangement uses TRBV5-1 and TRBJ1-3, with D unclear. The CDR3 has 15 amino acids. Germline values: CDR1 SGHRS, CDR2 YFSETQ. V lost 0 bases and J 2 bases, leaving 9 bases between the germline ends. The CDR3 coding sequence is TGCGCCAGCAGCTTGGACAATCCAACTGGAAACACCATATATTTT. Encoded protein: CASSLDNPTGNTIYF.

V usage is TRBV6-2 or TRBV6-3 and J usage is TRBJ1-5; D call uncertain. The CDR3 has 16 residues. The germline V and J ends were trimmed by 2 bases and 2 bases, with 13 bases remaining between them. Germline lookup yields CDR1 MNHEY and CDR2 SVGEGT. The CDR3: CASSYPSLIGNQPQHF. For the CDR3, the DNA is TGTGCCAGCAGTTACCCATCCCTGATCGGCAATCAGCCCCAGCATTTT.

The chain carries TRBV20-1 and TRBJ2-3; the D is unclear. CDR3 length equals 13 residues. The germline V gene has CDR1 DFQATT and CDR2 SNEGSKA (reference sequence). Trimming pared 3 bases from V and 2 bases from J, leaving 9 bases between. In DNA form, the CDR3 reads TGCAGTGCTAGCTCCCCATCCACAGATACGCAGTATTTT. It codes for CSASSPSTDTQYF.

This clonotype was found a few times. V usage is TRBV25-1 and J usage is TRBJ2-7, with a possible D match to TRBD1 (5 bases). V gave up 6 bases and J gave up 1 base, with 10 bases separating them. The CDR3 length is 13 residues. The germline gives CDR1 MGHDK, CDR2 SYGVNS. As DNA, the CDR3 is TGTGCCAGCAGGGACATCCCTTCCTACGAGCAGTACTTC. Translated: CASRDIPSYEQYF.

This clonotype was recorded at least ten times. The rearrangement links TRBV6-5 to TRBJ2-7, with 9 positions matching TRBD1. Germline CDR1 MNHEY, CDR2 SVGAGI. This CDR3 is built from 14 residues. The J segment lost 4 bases and the V segment lost 4 bases, leaving 5 bases of the junction unmatched. CDR3 in DNA: TGTGCCAGCAGTTTGACAGGGGGGGCTTACGAGCAGTACTTC. This translates into CASSLTGGAYEQYF.

This clonotype occurred a few times. The V and J genes are TRBV20-1 and TRBJ1-1; D perhaps matches TRBD1 (6 bases). Germline values: CDR1 DFQATT, CDR2 SNEGSKA (reference sequence). CDR3 length: 13 amino acids. Trimming cost V 7 bases and J 0 bases, with 12 bases left between them. For the CDR3, the DNA is TGCAGTGTGGACAGTGAGATGAACACTGAAGCTTTCTTT. Translating it yields CSVDSEMNTEAFF.

This clonotype has a handful of counts. The gene calls are TRBV20-1 and TRBJ2-2; tentatively, D is TRBD1 or TRBD2 (5 bases each). From germline, CDR1 is DFQATT and CDR2 SNEGSKA (reference sequence). The V and J ends lost 3 bases and 4 bases respectively, with 21 bases between them. The CDR3 is 17 residues long. CDR3 coding DNA: TGCAGTGCTAGGAATCCCGGGACCCCTCGGGGCACCGGGGAGCTGTTTTTT. The encoded protein is CSARNPGTPRGTGELFF.

This clonotype was observed many times. The chain joins TRBV5-6 to TRBJ2-1, with D maybe TRBD1 (5 bases). The germline V gene encodes CDR1 SGHDT and CDR2 YYEEEE. The CDR3 consists of 16 residues. The V and J ends lost 1 base and 4 bases respectively, with 15 bases between them. Here the CDR3 reads CASSLRRLSGYNEQFF. The CDR3 DNA is TGTGCCAGCAGCTTGAGGCGACTGTCAGGGTACAATGAGCAGTTCTTC.

This clonotype was counted a few times. The chain has TRBV2 and TRBJ1-4; a weak D match, TRBD1 (5 bases). The CDR3 loop spans 16 amino acids. Between the trimmed V and J ends, which lost 6 bases and 8 bases, there was a span of 22 bases. Germline V CDR1 and CDR2: SNHLY, FYNNEI. CDR3: CASRRADWGMDEKLFF. The CDR3 DNA reads as TGTGCCAGCAGGAGGGCTGACTGGGGCATGGACGAAAAACTGTTTTTT.

This clonotype has at least ten counts. The V gene is TRBV9, the J gene TRBJ2-1, with 9 bases matching TRBD2. This CDR3 is built from 19 residues. Germline CDR1 reads SGDLS; CDR2 reads YYNGEE. The trim removed 0 bases at V and 6 bases at J, leaving 16 bases unmatched. For the CDR3, the DNA is TGTGCCAGCAGCGTAGGGGTGGCTAGCGGGACCCACCGGGGCAATGAGCAGTTCTTC. Protein product: CASSVGVASGTHRGNEQFF.

The chain couples TRBV12-3 or TRBV12-4 to TRBJ2-5; 7 nucleotides align to TRBD1. V lost 5 bases and J lost 0; bases outside the gene matches: 6. The CDR3 has 15 residues. CDR3 nucleotide sequence: TGTGCCAGCAGTCCCGACAGGGAGCACCAAGAGACCCAGTACTTC. It yields the protein CASSPDREHQETQYF.

This clonotype showed up just a few times. CDR3 residues: CASSLAGTSYYEQYF. The CDR3 DNA sequence: TGTGCCAGCAGCTTAGCAGGGACTAGCTACTACGAGCAGTACTTC. This chain uses TRBV7-2 with TRBJ2-7; 9 nucleotides align to TRBD2. J was trimmed by 3 bases and V by 0 bases; bases with no gene match: 3. This CDR3 spans 15 amino acids. Germline CDR1 SGHTA, CDR2 FQGNSA.